The 9 T cell receptor beta chains in this list originate from one sample, sequenced in a study of T cell responses to AZD1222 COVID-19 vaccine. Only in-frame clones appear in the TCRdb table, and some are missing; sequencing was by immunoSEQ multiplex PCR. The sample records some 130,000 clones, 93% being singletons. The material was peripheral blood, obtained on day 0 of AZD1222 vaccination. These receptors originate from an adult in good health.

This clone came up once. The chain couples TRBV7-8 to TRBJ2-1, with 10 positions matching TRBD2. This CDR3 spans 19 amino acids. Germline V gene lookup returns CDR1 SGHVS and CDR2 FQNEAQ. Trimming took 1 base from V and 1 from J; bases not matched to a gene: 10. CDR3 sequence: CASSLEASGSYRSYNEQFF. CDR3 nucleotide sequence: TGTGCCAGCAGCTTAGAGGCTAGCGGGAGTTATAGGTCCTACAATGAGCAGTTCTTC.

The gene calls are TRBV9 and TRBJ2-7; 9 bases match TRBD2. J gave up 0 bases and V 4 bases, and 5 bases lay outside the gene matches. This CDR3 is built from 15 residues. Germline values: CDR1 SGDLS, CDR2 YYNGEE. CDR3 sequence (DNA): TGTGCCAGCAGCTTTAGCGGGGGAACCTCCTACGAGCAGTACTTC. Residues: CASSFSGGTSYEQYF.

V usage is TRBV30 and J usage is TRBJ2-1, with 8 bases aligning to TRBD1. With V trimmed by 4 bases and J by 3 bases, 8 bases remained unmatched. This CDR3 is 15 amino acids long. The germline V gene has CDR1 GTSNPN and CDR2 SVGIG (reference sequence). CDR3 nucleotide sequence: TGTGCCTGGAAGTCTCGGACAGGGATCTACAATGAGCAGTTCTTC. It codes for CAWKSRTGIYNEQFF. Based on the CDR3 plus reference TRBV30 and TRBJ2-1, the full variable domain is SQTIHQWPATLVQPVGSPLSLECTVEGTSNPNLYWYRQAAGRGLQLLFYSVGIGQISSEVPQNLSASRPQDRQFILSSKKLLLSDSGFYLCAWKSRTGIYNEQFFGPGTRLTVL.

Details on this clone: This sample also contains other DNA sequences that code for the same CDR3. This rearrangement joins TRBV5-4 to TRBJ1-1; D may be TRBD1 (5 bases). The CDR3 spans 13 residues. Deletions cut 3 bases from V and 5 bases from J, with 11 bases between. Germline V CDR1 and CDR2: SGHNT, YYREEE (reference sequence). Here the CDR3 reads CASSSRGGTEAFF. The DNA for the CDR3 is TGTGCCAGCAGCTCCCGGGGCGGTACTGAAGCTTTCTTT. Looking up the rest from reference TRBV5-4 and TRBJ1-1 gives the full variable domain: ETGVTQSPTHLIKTRGQQVTLRCSSQSGHNTVSWYQQALGQGPQFIFQYYREEENGRGNFPPRFSGLQFPNYSSELNVNALELDDSALYLCASSSRGGTEAFFGQGTRLTVV.

This clone is deemed medium-sized (0.01 to 0.1%). This rearrangement joins TRBV5-4 to TRBJ2-1; 9 bases agree with TRBD2. The CDR3 totals 13 residues. Germline values: CDR1 SGHNT, CDR2 YYREEE (reference sequence). V lost 2 bases to trimming and J lost 8 bases; unmatched junction nucleotides: 2. The CDR3 region is CASSFSGRDEQFF. The DNA for the CDR3 is TGTGCCAGCAGCTTTAGCGGGAGAGATGAGCAGTTCTTC.

As regards this clone: Within the sample, other DNA sequences also encode this same CDR3. The chain recombines TRBV9 with TRBJ2-2; D gene unclear. CDR3 length: 13 residues. The V end was cut by 0 bases, the J end by 6 bases, with 6 bases between. Germline CDR1 is SGDLS and CDR2 is YYNGEE. The DNA of the CDR3 is TGTGCCAGCAGCGTAGAAGGGTCCGGGGAGCTGTTTTTT. Translation: CASSVEGSGELFF.

This chain links TRBV5-1 with TRBJ1-1; 8 nucleotides align to TRBD1. Germline trimming cut 2 bases from V and 2 bases from J; bases unmatched to any gene: 2. CDR1 SGHRS and CDR2 YFSETQ come from the germline V gene. The CDR3 consists of 14 residues. CDR3 nucleotides: TGCGCCAGCAGCTTCTCAGGGGGCAACACTGAAGCTTTCTTT. The encoded protein is CASSFSGGNTEAFF. Together with reference TRBV5-1 and TRBJ1-1, the CDR3 gives the full variable domain: KAGVTQTPRYLIKTRGQQVTLSCSPISGHRSVSWYQQTPGQGLQFLFEYFSETQRNKGNFPGRFSGRQFSNSRSEMNVSTLELGDSALYLCASSFSGGNTEAFFGQGTRLTVV.

The chain combines TRBV6-5 with TRBJ1-5, with 7 positions matching TRBD1. The CDR3 consists of 14 residues. Germline CDR1 reads MNHEY; CDR2 reads SVGAGI. V lost 6 bases, J lost 6 bases, and 8 bases stayed unmatched. CDR3 coding DNA: TGTGCCAGCAGCAGACAGGGTGTAGCTCAGCCCCAGCATTTT. It translates to CASSRQGVAQPQHF.

This chain connects TRBV28 to TRBJ1-4; D unresolved. Germline lookup yields CDR1 MDHEN and CDR2 SYDVKM. V lost 2 bases and J lost 8, with 12 bases in between. This CDR3 is built from 14 residues. CDR3 in DNA: TGTGCCAGCAGTTTAAAACGGGGTGAAGAAAAACTGTTTTTT. Protein product: CASSLKRGEEKLFF.